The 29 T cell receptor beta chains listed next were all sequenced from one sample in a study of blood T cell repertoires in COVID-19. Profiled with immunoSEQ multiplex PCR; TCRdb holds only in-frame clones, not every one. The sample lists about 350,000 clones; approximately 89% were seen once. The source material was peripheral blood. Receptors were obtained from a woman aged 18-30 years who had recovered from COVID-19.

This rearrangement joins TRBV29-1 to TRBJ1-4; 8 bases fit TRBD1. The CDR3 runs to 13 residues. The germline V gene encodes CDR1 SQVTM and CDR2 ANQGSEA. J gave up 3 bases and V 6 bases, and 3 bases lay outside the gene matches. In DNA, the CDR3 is TGCAGCGTCAGGACAGGGCCTAATGAAAAACTGTTTTTT. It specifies CSVRTGPNEKLFF.

CDR3 coding DNA: TGTGCCAGCAGCTTACAGGGGAGCACCGGGGAGCTGTTTTTT. It codes for CASSLQGSTGELFF. V and J are TRBV7-2 and TRBJ2-2, with D perhaps TRBD1 (6 bases). The V end lost 2 bases, the J end lost 4 bases, and 8 bases lay between the germline ends. The CDR3 length is 14 residues. Germline V gene data show CDR1 as SGHTA and CDR2 as FQGNSA.

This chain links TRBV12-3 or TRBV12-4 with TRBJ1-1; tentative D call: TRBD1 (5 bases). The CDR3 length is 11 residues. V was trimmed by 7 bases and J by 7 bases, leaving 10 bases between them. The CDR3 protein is CASTREGEAFF. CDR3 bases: TGTGCCAGCACCAGGGAGGGTGAAGCTTTCTTT.

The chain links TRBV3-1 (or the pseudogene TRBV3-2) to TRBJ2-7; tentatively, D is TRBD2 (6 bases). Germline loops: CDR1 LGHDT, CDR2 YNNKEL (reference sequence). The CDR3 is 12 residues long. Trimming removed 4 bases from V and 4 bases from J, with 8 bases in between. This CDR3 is CASSLTSYEQYV. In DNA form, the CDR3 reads TGTGCCAGCAGCCTGACTAGTTACGAGCAGTACGTC.

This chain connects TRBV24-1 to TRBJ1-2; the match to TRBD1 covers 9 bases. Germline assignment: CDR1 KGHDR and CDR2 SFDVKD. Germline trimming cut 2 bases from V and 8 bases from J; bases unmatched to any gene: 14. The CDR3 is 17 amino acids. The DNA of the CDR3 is TGTGCCACCAGTGATTCGTCTTGGACAGGGGACGAGTTGGGCTACACCTTC. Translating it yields CATSDSSWTGDELGYTF.

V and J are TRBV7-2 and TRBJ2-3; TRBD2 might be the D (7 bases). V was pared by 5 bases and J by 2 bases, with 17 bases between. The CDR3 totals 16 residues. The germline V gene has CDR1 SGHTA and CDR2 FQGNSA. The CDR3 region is CASSVGWGGFTDTQYF. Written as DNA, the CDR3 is TGTGCCAGCAGCGTCGGGTGGGGGGGCTTCACAGATACGCAGTATTTT.

The CDR3 DNA reads as TGTGCCAGCAGCCGCGGCAGGGGAGCTGAAGCTTTCTTT. Translation gives CASSRGRGAEAFF. The V call is TRBV11-3, the J call TRBJ1-1, with D tentatively TRBD1 (6 bases). The V end was cut by 5 bases, the J end by 6 bases, with 13 bases between. Germline V lookup: CDR1 SGHNT, CDR2 YENEEA. The CDR3 sequence is 13 residues long.

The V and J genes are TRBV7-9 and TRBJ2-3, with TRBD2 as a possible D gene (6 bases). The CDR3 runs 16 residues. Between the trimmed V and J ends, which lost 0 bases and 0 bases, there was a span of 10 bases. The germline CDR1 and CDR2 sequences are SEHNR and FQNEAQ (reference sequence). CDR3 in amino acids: CASSLAGGASTDTQYF. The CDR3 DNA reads TGTGCCAGCAGCTTAGCGGGCGGGGCTAGCACAGATACGCAGTATTTT. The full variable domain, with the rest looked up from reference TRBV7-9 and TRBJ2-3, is DTGVSQNPRHKITKRGQNVTFRCDPISEHNRLYWYRQTLGQGPEFLTYFQNEAQLEKSRLLSDRFSAERPKGSFSTLEIQRTEQGDSAMYLCASSLAGGASTDTQYFGPGTRLTVL.

In DNA, the CDR3 is TGTGCCAGCAGAAAGGGGCAGAACTATGGCTACACCTTC. Encoded protein: CASRKGQNYGYTF. This chain uses TRBV6-5 with TRBJ1-2, with a possible D match to TRBD1 (5 bases). CDR3 length: 13 amino acids. Germline assignment: CDR1 MNHEY and CDR2 SVGAGI. Trimming pared 6 bases from V and 2 bases from J, leaving 10 bases between.

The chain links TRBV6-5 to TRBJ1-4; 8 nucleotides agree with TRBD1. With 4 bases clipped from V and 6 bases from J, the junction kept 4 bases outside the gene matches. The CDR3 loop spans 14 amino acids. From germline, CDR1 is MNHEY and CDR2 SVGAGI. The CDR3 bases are TGTGCCAGCAGTTCACAGGGGGAGGATGAAAAACTGTTTTTT. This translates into CASSSQGEDEKLFF.

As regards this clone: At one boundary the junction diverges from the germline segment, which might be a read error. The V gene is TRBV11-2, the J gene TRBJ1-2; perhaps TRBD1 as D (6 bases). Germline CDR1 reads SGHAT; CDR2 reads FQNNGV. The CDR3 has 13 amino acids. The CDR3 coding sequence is TGTGCCAGCAGCGACCTCCGGGACACCTCCTTCCCCTTC. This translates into CASSDLRDTSFPF.

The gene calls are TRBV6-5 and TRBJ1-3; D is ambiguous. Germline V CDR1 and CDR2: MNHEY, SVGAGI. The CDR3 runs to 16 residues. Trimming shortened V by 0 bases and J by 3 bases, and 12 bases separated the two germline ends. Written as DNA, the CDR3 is TGTGCCAGCAGTTACTCGTCGGGATCAGGTGGAAACACCATATATTTT. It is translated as CASSYSSGSGGNTIYF.

The chain's CDR3 is CASSSRTSPVVGNTGELFF. The CDR3, as DNA: TGTGCCAGCAGCTCACGGACTTCCCCCGTGGTCGGGAACACCGGGGAGCTGTTTTTT. This chain connects TRBV9 to TRBJ2-2; a possible D gene is TRBD2 (5 bases). This CDR3 is 19 amino acids long. In germline, CDR1 is SGDLS, CDR2 YYNGEE. With 4 bases removed from V and 1 base from J, the gap between germline ends came to 23 bases.

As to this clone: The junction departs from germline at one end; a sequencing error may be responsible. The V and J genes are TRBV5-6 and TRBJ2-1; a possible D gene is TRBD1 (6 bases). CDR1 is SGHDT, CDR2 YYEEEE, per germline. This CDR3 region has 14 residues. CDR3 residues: CASTLGDKPHEQFF. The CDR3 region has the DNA TGTGCCAGCACCTTGGGGGACAAACCCCATGAGCAGTTCTTC.

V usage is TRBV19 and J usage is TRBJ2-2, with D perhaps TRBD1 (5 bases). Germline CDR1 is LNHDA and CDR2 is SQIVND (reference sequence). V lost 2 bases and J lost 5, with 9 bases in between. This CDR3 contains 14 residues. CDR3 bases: TGTGCCAGTAGTATACAGGGTTTGACCGGGGAGCTGTTTTTT. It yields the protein CASSIQGLTGELFF.

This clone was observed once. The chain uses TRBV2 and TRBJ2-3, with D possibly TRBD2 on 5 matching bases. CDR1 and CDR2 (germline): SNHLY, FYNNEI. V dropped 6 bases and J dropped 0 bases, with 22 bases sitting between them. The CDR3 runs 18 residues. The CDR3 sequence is CASRDRVTGFTSTDTQYF. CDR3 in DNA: TGTGCCAGCAGGGACCGGGTTACGGGGTTCACTAGCACAGATACGCAGTATTTT. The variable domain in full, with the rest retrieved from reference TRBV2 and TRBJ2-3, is EPEVTQTPSHQVTQMGQEVILRCVPISNHLYFYWYRQILGQKVEFLVSFYNNEISEKSEIFDDQFSVERPDGSNFTLKIRSTKLEDSAMYFCASRDRVTGFTSTDTQYFGPGTRLTVL.

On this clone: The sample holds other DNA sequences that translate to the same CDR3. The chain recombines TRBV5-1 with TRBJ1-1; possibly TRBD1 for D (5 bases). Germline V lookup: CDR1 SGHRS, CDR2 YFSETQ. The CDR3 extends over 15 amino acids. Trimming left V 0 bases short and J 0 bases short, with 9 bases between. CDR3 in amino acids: CASSLAGGLNTEAFF. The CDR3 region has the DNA TGCGCCAGCAGCTTGGCCGGGGGGTTGAACACTGAAGCTTTCTTT.

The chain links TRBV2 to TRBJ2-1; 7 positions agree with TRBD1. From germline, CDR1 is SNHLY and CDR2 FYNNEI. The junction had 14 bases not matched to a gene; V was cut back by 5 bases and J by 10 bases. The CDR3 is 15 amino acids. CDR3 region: CASSNDRVGRREQFF. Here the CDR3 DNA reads TGTGCCAGCAGTAATGACAGGGTGGGCCGGAGGGAGCAGTTCTTC.

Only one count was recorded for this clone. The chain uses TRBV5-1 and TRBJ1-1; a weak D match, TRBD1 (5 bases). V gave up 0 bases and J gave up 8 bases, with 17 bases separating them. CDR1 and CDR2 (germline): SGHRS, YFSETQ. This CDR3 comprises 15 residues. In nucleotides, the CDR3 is TGCGCCAGCAGCTTGGTAGGCAGGGAGGCACCGGAAGCTTTCTTT. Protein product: CASSLVGREAPEAFF. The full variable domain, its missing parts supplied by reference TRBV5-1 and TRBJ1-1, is KAGVTQTPRYLIKTRGQQVTLSCSPISGHRSVSWYQQTPGQGLQFLFEYFSETQRNKGNFPGRFSGRQFSNSRSEMNVSTLELGDSALYLCASSLVGREAPEAFFGQGTRLTVV.

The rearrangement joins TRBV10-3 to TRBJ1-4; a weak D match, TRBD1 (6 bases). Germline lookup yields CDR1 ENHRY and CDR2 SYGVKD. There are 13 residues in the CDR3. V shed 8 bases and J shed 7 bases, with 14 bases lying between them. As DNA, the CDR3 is TGTGCCATCGCGGGGGGGCTCGGTGAAAAACTGTTTTTT. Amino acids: CAIAGGLGEKLFF.

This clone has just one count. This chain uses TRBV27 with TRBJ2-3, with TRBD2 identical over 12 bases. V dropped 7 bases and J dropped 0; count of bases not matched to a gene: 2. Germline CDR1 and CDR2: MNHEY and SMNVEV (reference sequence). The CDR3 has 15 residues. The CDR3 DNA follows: TGTGCCAGCATGGGACTAGCGGGTAGCACAGATACGCAGTATTTT. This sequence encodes CASMGLAGSTDTQYF.

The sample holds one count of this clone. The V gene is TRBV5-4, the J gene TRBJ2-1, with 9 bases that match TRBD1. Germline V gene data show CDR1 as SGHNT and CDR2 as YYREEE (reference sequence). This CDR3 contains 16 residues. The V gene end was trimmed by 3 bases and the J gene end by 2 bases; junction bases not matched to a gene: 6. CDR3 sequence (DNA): TGTGCCAGCAGCTCGACAGGGGGTATCGCCTACAATGAGCAGTTCTTC. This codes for CASSSTGGIAYNEQFF.

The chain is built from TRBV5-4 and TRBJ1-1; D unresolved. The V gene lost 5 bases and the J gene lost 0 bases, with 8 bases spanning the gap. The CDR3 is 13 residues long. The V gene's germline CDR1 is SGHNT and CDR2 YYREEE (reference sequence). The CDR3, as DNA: TGTGCCAGCAGTTTTCCCATGAACACTGAAGCTTTCTTT. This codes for CASSFPMNTEAFF.

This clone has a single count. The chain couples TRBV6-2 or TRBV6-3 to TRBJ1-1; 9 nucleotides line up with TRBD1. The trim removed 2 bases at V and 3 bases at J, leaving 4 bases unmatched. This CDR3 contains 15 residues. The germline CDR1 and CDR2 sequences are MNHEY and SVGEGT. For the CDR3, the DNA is TGTGCCAGCAGTTACAACAGGGGGCCGTACACTGAAGCTTTCTTT. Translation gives CASSYNRGPYTEAFF.

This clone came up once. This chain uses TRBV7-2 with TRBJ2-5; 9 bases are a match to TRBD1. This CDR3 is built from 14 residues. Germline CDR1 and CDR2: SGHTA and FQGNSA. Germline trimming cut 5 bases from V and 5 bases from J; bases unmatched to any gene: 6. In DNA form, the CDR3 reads TGTGCCAGCAGCCTGGACAGGGGTTTGGAGACCCAGTACTTC. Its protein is CASSLDRGLETQYF.

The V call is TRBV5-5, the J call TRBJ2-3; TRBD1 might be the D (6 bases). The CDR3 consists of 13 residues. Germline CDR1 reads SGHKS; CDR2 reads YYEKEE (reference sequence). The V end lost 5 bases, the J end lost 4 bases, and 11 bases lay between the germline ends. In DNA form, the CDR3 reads TGTGCCAGCAGAAGCGAGGGGGCAGATACGCAGTATTTT. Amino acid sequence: CASRSEGADTQYF.

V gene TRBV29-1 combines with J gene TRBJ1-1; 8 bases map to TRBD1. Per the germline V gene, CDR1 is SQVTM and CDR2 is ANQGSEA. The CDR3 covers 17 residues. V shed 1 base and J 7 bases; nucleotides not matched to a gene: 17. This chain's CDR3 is CSVEGARDRFSRSEAFF. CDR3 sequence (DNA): TGCAGCGTTGAAGGTGCCCGGGACAGGTTCTCTCGAAGTGAAGCTTTCTTT.

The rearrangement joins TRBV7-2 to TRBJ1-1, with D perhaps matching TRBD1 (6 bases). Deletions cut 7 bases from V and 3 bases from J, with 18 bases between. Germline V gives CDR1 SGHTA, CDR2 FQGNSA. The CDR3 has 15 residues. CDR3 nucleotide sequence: TGTGCCAGCAACACGGGGGAGGGGACATACACTGAAGCTTTCTTT. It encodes CASNTGEGTYTEAFF.

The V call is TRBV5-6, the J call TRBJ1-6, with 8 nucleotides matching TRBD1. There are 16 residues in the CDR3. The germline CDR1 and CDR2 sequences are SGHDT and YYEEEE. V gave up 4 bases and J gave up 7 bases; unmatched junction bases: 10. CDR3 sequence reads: CASSGTGPAGNSPLHF. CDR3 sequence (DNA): TGTGCCAGCAGCGGGACAGGCCCCGCGGGGAATTCACCCCTCCACTTT.